The clone carrying this T cell receptor beta chain was observed a single time. Antigen: not known. This sample stems from a study of a mutant IDH1 vaccine in newly diagnosed glioma. On the study more broadly: Treated patients had a mean age of approximately 40 years and an approximately 62% male, roughly 40% female split.

Clones were sequenced by immunoSEQ multiplex PCR, and TCRdb holds only the in-frame ones, with some missing. The sample lists over 75,000 clones; 75% to 85% were seen once. Time point of the sample: week 47, end of study. Doses consisted of 300 ug of mutant IDH1 20-mer peptide each, paired with topical imiquimod. Study-level results: Among patients, 80% to 95% showed immune responses induced by the vaccine.

Germline V gene lookup returns CDR1 SGHTA and CDR2 FQGNSA. The J segment lost 1 base and the V segment lost 3 bases, leaving 3 bases of the junction unmatched. This CDR3 is 15 amino acids long. This material consisted of PBMCs, taken from a glioma patient whose treatment included an IDH1 peptide vaccine. The chain links TRBV7-2 to TRBJ2-1; TRBD2 aligns across 7 bases. This TCR came from a man between 35 and 55 years old with glioma. This chain's CDR3 is CASSLVGGSYNEQFF. The CDR3 DNA follows: TGTGCCAGCAGCTTGGTGGGGGGGTCCTACAATGAGCAGTTCTTC.